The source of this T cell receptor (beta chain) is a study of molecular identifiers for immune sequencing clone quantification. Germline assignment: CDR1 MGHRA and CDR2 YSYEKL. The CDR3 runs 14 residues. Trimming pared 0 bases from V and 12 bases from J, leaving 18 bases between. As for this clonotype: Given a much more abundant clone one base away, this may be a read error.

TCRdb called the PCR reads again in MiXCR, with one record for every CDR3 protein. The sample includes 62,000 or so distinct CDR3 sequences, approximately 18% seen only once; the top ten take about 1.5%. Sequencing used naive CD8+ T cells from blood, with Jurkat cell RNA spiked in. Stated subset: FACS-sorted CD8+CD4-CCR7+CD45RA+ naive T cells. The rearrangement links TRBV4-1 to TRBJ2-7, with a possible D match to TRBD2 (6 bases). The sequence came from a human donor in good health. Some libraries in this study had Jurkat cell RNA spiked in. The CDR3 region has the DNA TGCGCCAGCAGCCAAGATAAAGGACTAACTGTGGCGTACTTC. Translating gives CASSQDKGLTVAYF.